This T cell receptor (beta chain) comes out of a study of blood T cell repertoires in COVID-19. The wider study: Sites in the United States, Italy and Spain provided acute and convalescent COVID-19 samples. The analysed material was cDNA or gDNA that came from T cells, B-cell-depleted T cells, or PBMCs.

Under the authors' procedure: Cell counts per sample came from amplifying reference gene primers. Assay used: immunoSEQ multiplex PCR; TCRdb lists only in-frame clones, some missing. For V, J and clone size, that table is used; D and trimming come from the DNA. The sample comprises 200,000 to 300,000 clones, 75% to 90% of which are singletons, and roughly 27% rests with the top ten. Germline-derived CDR1 and CDR2 are SGHRS and YFSETQ. V gave up 7 bases and J gave up 5 bases, with 18 bases separating them. This CDR3 is 14 amino acids long. The sequenced sample was peripheral blood. This chain joins TRBV5-1 and TRBJ2-5, with D perhaps TRBD2 (6 bases). This sequence originates from a man between 35 and 55 years old with acute or convalescent COVID-19. The CDR3 region is CASSLGTSGETQYF. In DNA form, the CDR3 reads TGCGCCAGCTCGTTAGGGACTTCGGGGGAGACCCAGTACTTC.